A single sample gave rise to the 8 T cell receptor beta chains below, sequenced in a study of T cells in Graves' hyperthyroidism and ophthalmopathy. Template material for amplifying TCR beta CDR3 regions consisted of RNA transcripts. Primed by the HTBI set, a first-round RT-PCR was run on the TCR CDR3. TCRdb re-analysed the multiplex PCR reads in MiXCR, keeping a single row per CDR3 protein. The profile covers about 740,000 distinct CDR3 sequences, with 12% to 15% appearing a single time and roughly 10% taken by the ten largest. The sequenced sample was blood. These TCRs come from a woman between 18 and 29 years old with Graves' hyperthyroidism.

This clonotype was detected ten times or more. The chain couples TRBV28 to TRBJ1-1, with a weak D call TRBD1 (5 bases). V lost 1 base, J lost 6 bases, and 9 bases lay in between. Germline V gene data show CDR1 as MDHEN and CDR2 as SYDVKM. This CDR3 has 13 amino acids. The CDR3 protein is CASSLSGGAEAFF. CDR3 DNA: TGTGCCAGCAGTTTATCTGGGGGGGCTGAAGCTTTCTTT.

This clonotype was counted ten times or more. The chain combines TRBV28 with TRBJ2-7, with TRBD2 matching over 13 bases. The V gene's germline CDR1 is MDHEN and CDR2 SYDVKM. The V and J ends lost 4 bases and 0 bases, in that order; junction bases with no gene match: 12. The CDR3 extends over 19 amino acids. This chain's CDR3 is CASSSHGLAGEGSSYEQYF. The CDR3 DNA reads TGTGCCAGCAGTTCCCACGGACTAGCGGGAGAGGGGAGCTCCTACGAGCAGTACTTC.

As for this clonotype: It may be a read error: a sequence one base away is much more abundant. The genes are TRBV20-1 and TRBJ2-7, with D perhaps matching TRBD1 or TRBD2 (5 bases each). The CDR3 has 12 residues. Deletions cut 3 bases from V and 2 bases from J, with 8 bases between. Per the germline V gene, CDR1 is DFQATT and CDR2 is SNEGSKA (reference sequence). The CDR3 coding sequence is TGCAGTGCTAGCGGGGCCACCTACGAGCAGTACTTC. Translation: CSASGATYEQYF.

V gene TRBV4-2 combines with J gene TRBJ2-2; no reliable D call. Germline V CDR1 and CDR2: LGHNA, YNFKEQ. The CDR3 consists of 15 residues. Deletions cut 0 bases from V and 5 bases from J, with 10 bases between. The CDR3 here is CASSQEGSLTGELFF. The CDR3 region has the DNA TGTGCCAGCAGCCAAGAAGGTTCCCTGACCGGGGAGCTGTTTTTT.

The V call is TRBV7-9, the J call TRBJ1-1; no firm D call. The CDR3 has 12 amino acids. The germline CDR1 and CDR2 sequences are SEHNR and FQNEAQ (reference sequence). V was trimmed by 8 bases and J by 4 bases, leaving 11 bases between them. CDR3 DNA sequence: TGTGCCAGCGAGCCCGGGAGCACTGAAGCTTTCTTT. Its translation is CASEPGSTEAFF. The whole variable domain, remainder taken from reference TRBV7-9 and TRBJ1-1, is DTGVSQNPRHKITKRGQNVTFRCDPISEHNRLYWYRQTLGQGPEFLTYFQNEAQLEKSRLLSDRFSAERPKGSFSTLEIQRTEQGDSAMYLCASEPGSTEAFFGQGTRLTVV.

In its sample, this clonotype was seen many times. The chain is built from TRBV5-6 and TRBJ2-7; 8 bases fit TRBD2. The V gene's germline CDR1 is SGHDT and CDR2 YYEEEE. The CDR3 has 15 amino acids. J lost 2 bases, V lost 4 bases, and 8 bases had no gene match. The CDR3 spells CASSHGTSAPYEQYF. In DNA, the CDR3 is TGTGCCAGCAGCCACGGGACTAGTGCTCCCTACGAGCAGTACTTC.

This clonotype was observed at least ten times. The J gene is TRBJ1-1, the V gene TRBV6-5; perhaps TRBD1 as D (5 bases). The CDR3 spans 14 residues. CDR1 and CDR2 (germline): MNHEY, SVGAGI. Trimming left V 1 base short and J 3 bases short, with 9 bases between. This CDR3 is CASSYWGRDTEAFF. The CDR3 nucleotides read TGTGCCAGCAGTTACTGGGGGAGGGACACTGAAGCTTTCTTT.

In this sample, this clonotype turned up many times. The rearrangement links TRBV5-1 to TRBJ1-2, with a tentative D call TRBD1 (6 bases). Trimming took 0 bases from V and 4 from J, leaving 13 bases between them. The CDR3 sequence is 15 residues long. Germline V gene lookup returns CDR1 SGHRS and CDR2 YFSETQ. CDR3 sequence reads: CASSLERTDSYGYTF. In DNA, the CDR3 is TGCGCCAGCAGCTTGGAAAGGACAGACTCCTATGGCTACACCTTC. Based on the CDR3 plus reference TRBV5-1 and TRBJ1-2, the full variable domain is KAGVTQTPRYLIKTRGQQVTLSCSPISGHRSVSWYQQTPGQGLQFLFEYFSETQRNKGNFPGRFSGRQFSNSRSEMNVSTLELGDSALYLCASSLERTDSYGYTFGSGTRLTVV.